This entry lists 15 T cell receptor beta chains sequenced from one sample in a study of CD8 T cells in Susac syndrome. Reverse transcription of 0.5 to 1 ug RNA used random hexamers. Via MiXCR, TCRdb re-called the immunoSEQ multiplex PCR reads, giving one row per CDR3 protein. The sample consists of 150,000 to 200,000 distinct CDR3 sequences, just over 90% of them appearing once. What was sequenced was CD4+ T cells from PBMCs. The source of these receptors is a human donor in good health.

The chain recombines TRBV5-6 with TRBJ1-5; 7 bases agree with TRBD1. With 3 bases clipped from V and 7 bases from J, the junction kept 7 bases outside the gene matches. The CDR3 consists of 14 residues. Germline V CDR1 and CDR2: SGHDT, YYEEEE. CDR3 loop: CASSSTGVGQPQHF. In nucleotides, the CDR3 is TGTGCCAGCAGCTCTACAGGGGTAGGGCAGCCCCAGCATTTT. Supplemented by reference TRBV5-6 and TRBJ1-5, the full variable domain reads DAGVTQSPTHLIKTRGQQVTLRCSPKSGHDTVSWYQQALGQGPQFIFQYYEEEERQRGNFPDRFSGHQFPNYSSELNVNALLLGDSALYLCASSSTGVGQPQHFGDGTRLSIL.

The genes are TRBV12-3 or TRBV12-4 and TRBJ2-7; tentatively, D is TRBD2 (5 bases). The CDR3 sequence is 14 residues long. V was pared by 4 bases and J by 2 bases, with 12 bases between. CDR3 nucleotides: TGTGCCAGCAGTTACAGAGCGGAGGCCTACGAGCAGTACTTC. Translated: CASSYRAEAYEQYF.

The CDR3 sequence is CASARDSQETQYF. As DNA, the CDR3 is TGCGCCAGCGCTCGGGACTCTCAAGAGACCCAGTACTTC. The rearrangement links TRBV5-1 to TRBJ2-5, with D possibly being TRBD2 (6 bases). CDR3 length equals 13 residues. Trimming removed 7 bases from V and 2 bases from J, with 12 bases in between. CDR1 is SGHRS, CDR2 YFSETQ, per germline.

V usage is TRBV20-1 and J usage is TRBJ2-7; 9 bases align to TRBD1. Germline V gene sequence: CDR1 DFQATT, CDR2 SNEGSKA (reference sequence). This CDR3 is 13 amino acids long. With 4 bases clipped from V and 6 bases from J, the junction kept 7 bases outside the gene matches. CDR3 DNA: TGCAGTGCTACCGGACAGGGGATCGGCGAGCAGTACTTC. Its protein is CSATGQGIGEQYF.

The chain is built from TRBV29-1 and TRBJ1-5, with 7 bases that match TRBD1. The J segment lost 1 base and the V segment lost 3 bases, leaving 0 bases of the junction unmatched. The CDR3 sequence is 13 residues long. Germline V gene lookup returns CDR1 SQVTM and CDR2 ANQGSEA. CDR3 region: CSVETGSNQPQHF. DNA of the CDR3: TGCAGCGTTGAGACAGGGAGCAATCAGCCCCAGCATTTT.

Note on this clonotype: The junction differs from germline at one of its ends, possibly a read error. This chain uses TRBV19 with TRBJ1-2; D unresolved. The germline V gene has CDR1 LNHDA and CDR2 SQIVND (reference sequence). There are 11 residues in the CDR3. CDR3 residues: CASSVEDGYTF. The CDR3 bases are TGTGCCAGTAGTGTAGAGGATGGCTACACCTTC.

The CDR3 DNA sequence: TGCAGTGCTCGCCTGGGACTAGGCAAAAACATTCAGTACTTC. Translation: CSARLGLGKNIQYF. The rearrangement joins TRBV20-1 to TRBJ2-4; 8 nucleotides agree with TRBD2. With 5 bases clipped from V and 3 bases from J, the junction kept 6 bases outside the gene matches. This CDR3 comprises 14 residues. Germline V gives CDR1 DFQATT, CDR2 SNEGSKA (reference sequence).

The CDR3 sequence: CASSLDRDRSGYTF. The CDR3 DNA is TGTGCCAGCAGCTTAGACCGGGACCGCTCGGGCTACACCTTC. The chain employs TRBV7-2 and TRBJ1-2; a possible D gene is TRBD1 (5 bases). V was trimmed by 1 base and J by 8 bases, leaving 14 bases between them. CDR1 SGHTA and CDR2 FQGNSA come from the germline V gene. This CDR3 comprises 14 residues. The full variable domain, rest sourced from reference TRBV7-2 and TRBJ1-2, is GAGVSQSPSNKVTEKGKDVELRCDPISGHTALYWYRQSLGQGLEFLIYFQGNSAPDKSGLPSDRFSAERTGGSVSTLTIQRTQQEDSAVYLCASSLDRDRSGYTFGSGTRLTVV.

The J gene is TRBJ2-5, the V gene TRBV7-2; D call uncertain. With 2 bases removed from V and 10 bases from J, the gap between germline ends came to 23 bases. Germline V lookup: CDR1 SGHTA, CDR2 FQGNSA. The CDR3 is made up of 16 amino acids. CDR3 protein: CASSLSPVDAERGQYF. The CDR3 coding sequence is TGTGCCAGCAGCTTATCTCCGGTGGACGCCGAACGTGGCCAGTACTTC. The variable domain in full, with the rest retrieved from reference TRBV7-2 and TRBJ2-5, is GAGVSQSPSNKVTEKGKDVELRCDPISGHTALYWYRQSLGQGLEFLIYFQGNSAPDKSGLPSDRFSAERTGGSVSTLTIQRTQQEDSAVYLCASSLSPVDAERGQYFGPGTRLLVL.

V gene TRBV20-1 combines with J gene TRBJ1-4; no definite D call. The CDR3 consists of 14 residues. Germline CDR1 is DFQATT and CDR2 is SNEGSKA (reference sequence). V lost 1 base and J lost 2, with 8 bases in between. CDR3 bases: TGCAGTGCTAGAGGAGGGAGCACTAATGAAAAACTGTTTTTT. The encoded protein is CSARGGSTNEKLFF.

The sample holds one count of this clonotype. V is TRBV6-6 and J is TRBJ1-1; no definite D call. The V end was cut by 0 bases, the J end by 6 bases, with 8 bases between. The CDR3 has 13 amino acids. In germline, CDR1 is MNHNY, CDR2 SVGAGI (reference sequence). For the CDR3, the DNA is TGTGCCAGCAGTTACTCGTCCGGAGCTGAAGCTTTCTTT. It codes for CASSYSSGAEAFF.

The chain couples TRBV7-9 to TRBJ2-5; D tentatively fits TRBD1 or TRBD2 (5 bases each). The CDR3 length is 14 residues. V was cut by 1 base and J by 4 bases, with 10 bases left in between. The germline CDR1 and CDR2 sequences are SEHNR and FQNEAQ (reference sequence). In nucleotides, the CDR3 is TGTGCCAGCAGCTTAGGAGGGCAGGGAGAGACCCAGTACTTC. Translating it yields CASSLGGQGETQYF.

This sequence joins TRBV29-1 and TRBJ2-6; 9 positions match TRBD1. This CDR3 has 17 residues. Germline-derived CDR1 and CDR2 are SQVTM and ANQGSEA. V lost 6 bases, J lost 0 bases, and 9 bases stayed unmatched. DNA of the CDR3: TGCAGCGTCTTCGGGACAGGGTTGTCCTCTGGGGCCAACGTCCTGACTTTC. Its protein product is CSVFGTGLSSGANVLTF.

This rearrangement joins TRBV19 to TRBJ2-4; D tentatively fits TRBD1 or TRBD2 (6 bases each). Germline V gene sequence: CDR1 LNHDA, CDR2 SQIVND (reference sequence). The CDR3 covers 18 residues. Trimming took 5 bases from V and 0 from J, leaving 20 bases between them. Here the CDR3 DNA reads TGTGCCAGTAGTCGACACACCCAAGGGGGACTAGCCAAAAACATTCAGTACTTC. It specifies CASSRHTQGGLAKNIQYF. Combining the CDR3 with reference TRBV19 and TRBJ2-4 gives the whole variable domain DGGITQSPKYLFRKEGQNVTLSCEQNLNHDAMYWYRQDPGQGLRLIYYSQIVNDFQKGDIAEGYSVSREKKESFPLTVTSAQKNPTAFYLCASSRHTQGGLAKNIQYFGAGTRLSVL.

This rearrangement joins TRBV6-2 or TRBV6-3 to TRBJ1-1; 10 bases align to TRBD1. Germline V gene lookup returns CDR1 MNHEY and CDR2 SVGEGT. CDR3 length equals 17 residues. Unmatched junction bases numbered 13, after V lost 6 bases and J lost 3 bases. CDR3 nucleotides: TGTGCCAGCAGCAAAAGCCGGGACAGGGGAAATTACACTGAAGCTTTCTTT. The encoded protein is CASSKSRDRGNYTEAFF.